The 4 T cell receptor beta chains listed next were all sequenced from one sample in a study of identical twins. TCRdb reprocessed the 5' RACE reads with MiXCR, giving one entry per CDR3 protein. The table has some 230,000 distinct CDR3 sequences, 6.5% seen once. The same data also contributed to another study, on T cells expressing NK-cell markers.

The specimen was CD8+ T cells sorted from blood. The receptors derive from a woman under 30 in good health.

The chain recombines TRBV20-1 with TRBJ2-7; 7 nucleotides line up with TRBD1. The CDR3 is 13 residues long. After removal of 5 bases from V and 3 bases from J, the junction contained 7 bases not matched to a gene. Germline CDR1 reads DFQATT; CDR2 reads SNEGSKA (reference sequence). DNA of the CDR3: TGCAGTGCTGAACCCGGGACAGTCTACGAGCAGTACTTC. Residues: CSAEPGTVYEQYF.

This clonotype was detected many times. The rearrangement uses TRBV4-2 and TRBJ2-3; TRBD2 matches 11 bases. The CDR3 sequence is 16 residues long. Germline assignment: CDR1 LGHNA and CDR2 YNFKEQ. After removal of 3 bases from V and 5 bases from J, the junction contained 7 bases not matched to a gene. CDR3 in DNA: TGTGCCAGCAGCCAGATTAGCGGGGGGGTTGAAGATACGCAGTATTTT. Amino acids: CASSQISGGVEDTQYF.

This clonotype was seen a few times. J is TRBJ2-3 and V is TRBV3-1; 7 bases fit TRBD1. J lost 3 bases, V lost 1 base, and 7 bases had no gene match. CDR1 is LGHDT, CDR2 YNNKEL, per germline (reference sequence). The CDR3 totals 16 residues. CDR3: CASSQAVAQGTDTQYF. The CDR3 region has the DNA TGTGCCAGCAGCCAAGCTGTGGCACAGGGGACAGATACGCAGTATTTT.

The J gene is TRBJ2-5, the V gene TRBV5-6; no clear D gene. CDR3 length: 16 amino acids. Germline V gene data show CDR1 as SGHDT and CDR2 as YYEEEE. The V and J ends lost 0 bases and 2 bases respectively, with 14 bases between them. The CDR3, as DNA: TGTGCCAGCAGCTTGGTTCTGGACCGGACGCAAGAGACCCAGTACTTC. Protein sequence: CASSLVLDRTQETQYF.